These 9 T cell receptor beta chains came from one sample sequenced in a study of blood T cell repertoires in COVID-19. The method was immunoSEQ multiplex PCR; TCRdb's version includes in-frame clones alone and lacks a portion of them. The data contain nearly 350,000 clones, around 82% of them seen just once; the ten biggest clones take up approximately 3%. Sequenced sample: peripheral blood. Receptors were obtained from a man aged 25-45 years with active or convalescent COVID-19.

The chain has TRBV11-2 and TRBJ2-1; 10 bases agree with TRBD2. This CDR3 is built from 17 residues. Germline CDR1 and CDR2: SGHAT and FQNNGV. V shed 6 bases, J shed 6 bases, and the junction held 14 bases outside the gene matches. CDR3 in DNA: TGTGCCAGCAGACCTCTTGCTAGCGGGAGAAGGAGCAATGAGCAGTTCTTC. Amino acid sequence: CASRPLASGRRSNEQFF. Variable domain in full (rest from reference TRBV11-2 and TRBJ2-1): EAGVAQSPRYKIIEKRQSVAFWCNPISGHATLYWYQQILGQGPKLLIQFQNNGVVDDSQLPKDRFSAERLKGVDSTLKIQPAKLEDSAVYLCASRPLASGRRSNEQFFGPGTRLTVL.

The gene calls are TRBV18 and TRBJ2-7, with no clear D. The CDR3 has 15 amino acids. The germline V gene encodes CDR1 KGHSH and CDR2 LQKENI. Trimming cost V 6 bases and J 3 bases, with 18 bases left between them. DNA for the CDR3: TGTGCCAGCTCCCTCACTCACGCCGCACGCTACGAGCAGTACTTC. Residues: CASSLTHAARYEQYF.

This chain links TRBV2 with TRBJ2-1; TRBD2 aligns across 11 bases. J lost 5 bases, V lost 10 bases, and 7 bases had no gene match. The CDR3 spans 14 residues. Germline V lookup: CDR1 SNHLY, CDR2 FYNNEI. CDR3 in amino acids: CAIAVSGRDNEQFF. CDR3 sequence (DNA): TGTGCCATCGCTGTTAGCGGGAGGGACAATGAGCAGTTCTTC.

The chain employs TRBV15 and TRBJ1-5; D ambiguous. The germline V gene encodes CDR1 LNHNV and CDR2 YYDKDF (reference sequence). V was cut by 8 bases and J by 6 bases, with 11 bases left in between. The CDR3 runs 12 residues. CDR3 coding DNA: TGTGCCACCCAGATATTTGGTCAGCCCCAGCATTTT. It yields the protein CATQIFGQPQHF.

The V gene is TRBV5-6, the J gene TRBJ1-4; D is undetermined. The CDR3 has 16 amino acids. Germline V gene lookup returns CDR1 SGHDT and CDR2 YYEEEE. The V end was cut by 0 bases, the J end by 4 bases, with 13 bases between. CDR3 nucleotide sequence: TGTGCCAGCAGCTTGGCCCGGGGTCCGCTTAATGAAAAACTGTTTTTT. The encoded protein is CASSLARGPLNEKLFF.

The rearrangement joins TRBV6-5 to TRBJ1-4; 7 bases map to TRBD1. Trimming cost V 6 bases and J 3 bases; bases outside gene matches: 4. The germline gives CDR1 MNHEY, CDR2 SVGAGI. The CDR3 extends over 14 amino acids. The CDR3 is CASSGDRANEKLFF. The CDR3 nucleotides are TGTGCCAGCAGCGGGGACAGAGCTAATGAAAAACTGTTTTTT.

V usage is TRBV11-2 and J usage is TRBJ2-1; D possibly corresponds to TRBD2 (7 bases). V was shortened by 1 base and J by 8 bases, with 18 bases between the two germline ends. This CDR3 spans 16 amino acids. Germline loops: CDR1 SGHAT, CDR2 FQNNGV. This CDR3 reads CASSLGRGGTMDEQFF. CDR3 DNA: TGTGCCAGCAGCTTAGGAAGGGGGGGGACGATGGATGAGCAGTTCTTC. Full variable domain (missing parts from reference TRBV11-2 and TRBJ2-1): EAGVAQSPRYKIIEKRQSVAFWCNPISGHATLYWYQQILGQGPKLLIQFQNNGVVDDSQLPKDRFSAERLKGVDSTLKIQPAKLEDSAVYLCASSLGRGGTMDEQFFGPGTRLTVL.

The chain couples TRBV7-8 to TRBJ2-7; tentative D call: TRBD1 (6 bases). Trimming left V 0 bases short and J 5 bases short, with 14 bases between. Germline lookup yields CDR1 SGHVS and CDR2 FQNEAQ. The CDR3 has 15 residues. Here the CDR3 reads CASSLAREGVDEQYF. The CDR3 coding sequence is TGTGCCAGCAGCTTAGCGCGAGAGGGGGTCGACGAGCAGTACTTC.

This clone has a single count. The chain joins TRBV15 to TRBJ1-6; 7 bases match TRBD1. CDR3 length equals 14 residues. Germline V gives CDR1 LNHNV, CDR2 YYDKDF (reference sequence). V gave up 1 base and J gave up 9 bases; unmatched junction bases: 3. This CDR3 reads CATSRGQGASPLHF. CDR3 nucleotide sequence: TGTGCCACCAGCAGAGGACAGGGTGCTTCACCCCTCCACTTT.